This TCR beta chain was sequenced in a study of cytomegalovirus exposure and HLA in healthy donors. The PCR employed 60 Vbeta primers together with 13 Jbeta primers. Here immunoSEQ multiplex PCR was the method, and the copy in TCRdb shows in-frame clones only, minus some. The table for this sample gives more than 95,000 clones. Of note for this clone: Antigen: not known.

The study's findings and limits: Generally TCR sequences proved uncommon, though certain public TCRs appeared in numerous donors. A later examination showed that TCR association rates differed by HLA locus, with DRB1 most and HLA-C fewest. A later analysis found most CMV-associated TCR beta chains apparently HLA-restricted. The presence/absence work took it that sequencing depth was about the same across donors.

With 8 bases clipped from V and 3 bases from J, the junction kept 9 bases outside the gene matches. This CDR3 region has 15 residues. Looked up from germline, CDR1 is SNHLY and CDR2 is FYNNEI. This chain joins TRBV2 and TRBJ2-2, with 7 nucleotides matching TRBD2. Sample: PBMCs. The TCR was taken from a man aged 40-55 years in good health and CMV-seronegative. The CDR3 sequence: CASGRRAGDTGELFF. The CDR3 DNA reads TGTGCCAGCGGTCGCCGGGCGGGAGACACCGGGGAGCTGTTTTTT.